One sample yielded the 26 T cell receptor beta chains listed below, sequenced in a study of post-analysis software for immune sequencing data. Study-level results: Patients used a few TRBV segments, including TRBV5-6, TRBV5-1 and TRBV20-1, more often than controls.

These receptors have no identified antigens. Unique-molecular-identifier-tagged TCR beta cDNA libraries were used. TCRdb ran MiXCR on the PCR reads and lists one entry per CDR3 protein. The table lists 650,000 to 900,000 distinct CDR3 sequences, 35% to 55% of them singletons. The material sequenced was blood. These receptor sequences come from a girl between 10 and 17 years old with multiple sclerosis.

The rearrangement uses TRBV10-3 and TRBJ2-1; no clear D. Per germline, CDR1 ENHRY and CDR2 SYGVKD. V dropped 2 bases and J dropped 5 bases, with 10 bases sitting between them. The CDR3 length is 14 residues. The CDR3 DNA follows: TGTGCCATCAGTGAGACCTTTTTAGACAATGAGCAGTTCTTC. Translation gives CAISETFLDNEQFF.

Notes on this clonotype: Just one base apart from a much larger clone, this may be a read error. The rearrangement joins TRBV6-6 to TRBJ2-1, with unresolved D. The ends were cut back, 2 bases at V and 2 bases at J, with 4 bases in the middle. The germline CDR1 and CDR2 sequences are MNHNY and SVGAGI (reference sequence). The length of the CDR3 is 13 residues. The CDR3 DNA is TGTGCCAGCAGTTACAGGGCCTACAATGAGCAGTTCTTC. It codes for CASSYRAYNEQFF.

This clonotype was observed a handful of times. The J gene is TRBJ2-7, the V gene TRBV15; D may correspond to TRBD1 or TRBD2 (5 bases each). Deletions cut 5 bases from V and 2 bases from J, with 19 bases between. Looked up from germline, CDR1 is LNHNV and CDR2 is YYDKDF (reference sequence). This CDR3 spans 16 amino acids. CDR3 nucleotides: TGTGCCACCAGCCCCAAAGGCCGGGACCCGACCTACGAGCAGTACTTC. This gives the protein CATSPKGRDPTYEQYF.

The rearrangement joins TRBV30 to TRBJ2-1, with 7 bases identical to TRBD2. The CDR3 extends over 15 amino acids. Germline CDR1 reads GTSNPN; CDR2 reads SVGIG (reference sequence). V was pared by 4 bases and J by 8 bases, with 14 bases of the junction left unmatched. CDR3 amino acids: CAWNIVGGGSDEQFF. The CDR3 nucleotides read TGTGCCTGGAACATCGTGGGAGGCGGGAGCGATGAGCAGTTCTTC.

The sample holds a few counts of this clonotype. The chain links TRBV11-1 to TRBJ2-5, with TRBD1 matching 8 bases. V was pared by 4 bases and J by 11 bases, with 9 bases of the junction left unmatched. This CDR3 contains 13 residues. Per the germline V gene, CDR1 is SGHAT and CDR2 is FQDESV (reference sequence). The CDR3 DNA reads as TGTGCCAGCAGCTCCGGACTGGACAGGGAGCAGTACTTC. It codes for CASSSGLDREQYF.

The gene calls are TRBV7-9 and TRBJ2-7; D may be TRBD2 (6 bases). TRBJ2-1 explains the end of the DNA better; the J call may be wrong. CDR1 is SEHNR and CDR2 is FQNEAQ in the germline V gene (reference sequence). The CDR3 covers 14 residues. CDR3 sequence (DNA): TGTGCCAGCAGCTTAGAGCAGACTAGAGATGAGCAGTTCTTC. It yields the protein CASSLEQTRDEQFF.

Regarding this clonotype: The junction departs from the called germline gene at one end, perhaps through a read error. This chain links TRBV14 with TRBJ1-1, with D perhaps matching TRBD1 (5 bases). CDR3 size: 15 residues. Germline V gene data show CDR1 as SGHDN and CDR2 as FVKESK. The CDR3 coding sequence is TGTGCCAGTAGCCAGACGGGACTTCAGAACACTGAAGCTTTCTTT. Translating gives CASSQTGLQNTEAFF. The full variable domain, with the rest looked up from reference TRBV14 and TRBJ1-1, is EAGVTQFPSHSVIEKGQTVTLRCDPISGHDNLYWYRRVMGKEIKFLLHFVKESKQDESGMPNNRFLAERTGGTYSTLKVQPAELEDSGVYFCASSQTGLQNTEAFFGQGTRLTVV.

The CDR3 region has the DNA TGTGCCAGCAGAGGACTAGCGGGACCTTCCTACGAGCAGTACTTC. Translation gives CASRGLAGPSYEQYF. This sequence joins TRBV27 and TRBJ2-7; 12 bases are shared with TRBD2. CDR3 length: 15 residues. Germline lookup yields CDR1 MNHEY and CDR2 SMNVEV (reference sequence). The V segment lost 6 bases and the J segment 1 base; nucleotides outside the gene matches: 4.

V gene TRBV4-1 combines with J gene TRBJ1-2; D call uncertain. V lost 0 bases and J lost 2, with 7 bases in between. The germline CDR1 and CDR2 sequences are MGHRA and YSYEKL. The CDR3 is 14 amino acids. CDR3 sequence (DNA): TGCGCCAGCAGCCAAGACGCAGAGAACTATGGCTACACCTTC. It yields the protein CASSQDAENYGYTF.

The chain uses TRBV9 and TRBJ1-2; D gene unclear. V dropped 3 bases and J dropped 7 bases, with 10 bases sitting between them. The CDR3 is 12 residues long. Germline CDR1 SGDLS, CDR2 YYNGEE. CDR3 bases: TGTGCCAGCAGCGAGAGTTTGGGTGGCTACACCTTC. Protein product: CASSESLGGYTF.

The chain uses TRBV11-2 and TRBJ2-7; 14 bases map to TRBD2. Germline assignment: CDR1 SGHAT and CDR2 FQNNGV. This CDR3 is 14 amino acids long. V was pared by 7 bases and J by 6 bases, with 5 bases of the junction left unmatched. The CDR3 region is CASKTSGRVLEQYF. CDR3 nucleotides: TGTGCCAGCAAGACTAGCGGGAGGGTCCTCGAGCAGTACTTC.

The chain links TRBV4-3 to TRBJ2-5, with D tentatively TRBD2 (6 bases). Trimming removed 5 bases from V and 11 bases from J, with 12 bases in between. Germline V CDR1 and CDR2: LGHNA, YSLEER. This CDR3 is 11 amino acids long. The chain's CDR3 is CASSWMGGQYF. The DNA of the CDR3 is TGCGCCAGCAGCTGGATGGGAGGTCAGTACTTC.

This clonotype was observed a handful of times. The chain couples TRBV7-9 to TRBJ1-2; D may be TRBD1 (5 bases). CDR1 and CDR2 from the germline V gene are SEHNR and FQNEAQ (reference sequence). The V and J ends lost 1 base and 4 bases respectively, with 13 bases between them. This CDR3 comprises 15 residues. In DNA form, the CDR3 reads TGTGCCAGCAGCTTAGGCGGACAACTCTTCTATGGCTACACCTTC. As protein: CASSLGGQLFYGYTF.

V and J are TRBV29-1 and TRBJ1-5; 9 bases line up with TRBD1. V trimming: 4 bases; J trimming: 3 bases; junction bases outside the gene matches: 10. CDR1 and CDR2 (germline): SQVTM, ANQGSEA. This CDR3 has 16 amino acids. CDR3 nucleotide sequence: TGCAGCGTTGCGGACAGGGGAGACACAGACAATCAGCCCCAGCATTTT. Translated: CSVADRGDTDNQPQHF. Full variable domain (remainder filled in from reference TRBV29-1 and TRBJ1-5): SAVISQKPSRDICQRGTSLTIQCQVDSQVTMMFWYRQQPGQSLTLIATANQGSEATYESGFVIDKFPISRPNLTFSTLTVSNMSPEDSSIYLCSVADRGDTDNQPQHFGDGTRLSIL.

This clonotype was counted a few times. The chain carries TRBV7-6 and TRBJ2-5; D is uncertain. The CDR3 contains 14 residues. The ends were cut back, 5 bases at V and 5 bases at J, with 15 bases in the middle. Looked up from germline, CDR1 is SGHVS and CDR2 is FNYEAQ. The CDR3 DNA reads as TGTGCCAGCAGCCTCCTTGCCGGTTGGGAGACCCAGTACTTC. It codes for CASSLLAGWETQYF.

The chain employs TRBV24-1 and TRBJ2-3; 10 bases are shared with TRBD1. The V gene end was trimmed by 7 bases and the J gene end by 4 bases; junction bases not matched to a gene: 10. This CDR3 spans 16 amino acids. CDR1 and CDR2 (germline): KGHDR, SFDVKD. CDR3 amino acids: CATSYTGTGVPDTQYF. The CDR3 nucleotides are TGTGCCACCAGCTATACCGGGACAGGGGTCCCAGATACGCAGTATTTT.

This clonotype showed up just a few times. The J gene is TRBJ2-1, the V gene TRBV20-1; 8 bases are shared with TRBD2. Germline values: CDR1 DFQATT, CDR2 SNEGSKA (reference sequence). The trim removed 3 bases at V and 9 bases at J, leaving 7 bases unmatched. The CDR3 has 13 residues. The CDR3, as DNA: TGCAGTGCTAGTCGCAGGACTAGCCTTGAGCAGTTCTTC. Amino acids: CSASRRTSLEQFF.

The chain has TRBV4-3 and TRBJ2-3; a possible D gene is TRBD2 (6 bases). The CDR3 contains 16 residues. From germline, CDR1 is LGHNA and CDR2 YSLEER. V lost 0 bases and J 4 bases, leaving 14 bases between the germline ends. This CDR3 is CASSQEITGVADTQYF. CDR3 nucleotides: TGCGCCAGCAGCCAAGAAATTACGGGAGTTGCAGATACGCAGTATTTT.

The gene calls are TRBV6-2 or TRBV6-3 and TRBJ2-1, with D perhaps given as TRBD1 or TRBD2 (5 bases each). This CDR3 has 13 residues. V lost 7 bases and J 9 bases, leaving 16 bases between the germline ends. Germline-derived CDR1 and CDR2 are MNHEY and SVGEGT. The CDR3 spells CASIPGRLSEQFF. The CDR3 DNA reads as TGTGCCAGCATCCCGGGACGTCTTTCTGAGCAGTTCTTC.

Comments on this clonotype: A single base separates this from a much larger clone, so it may be a read error. This chain uses TRBV12-3 or TRBV12-4 with TRBJ1-2; 7 nucleotides agree with TRBD1. This CDR3 is 15 amino acids long. Trimming removed 8 bases from V and 0 bases from J; junction bases left unmatched: 9. In nucleotides, the CDR3 is TGTGCCAGCGGCCCCAACAGGGGAGCTAACTATGGCTACACCTTC. Its protein product is CASGPNRGANYGYTF.

Comments on this clonotype: The junction shows a germline mismatch at one end, possibly a read error. The V gene is TRBV27, the J gene TRBJ2-5, with 10 nucleotides matching TRBD1. Matching the DNA end better, TRBJ2-7 makes the J call doubtful. This CDR3 spans 15 amino acids. CDR1 MNHEY and CDR2 SMNVEV come from the germline V gene (reference sequence). In DNA, the CDR3 is TGTGTCAGCGCTAAGGTGGGGGACAGGGGCGACGAGCAGTACTTC. Its translation: CVSAKVGDRGDEQYF.

DNA of the CDR3: TGTGCCAGCAGCACAGCGGGAGGCCCTACAGATACGCAGTATTTT. Amino acids: CASSTAGGPTDTQYF. J is TRBJ2-3 and V is TRBV12-3 or TRBV12-4, with TRBD2 identical over 9 bases. The J segment lost 3 bases and the V segment lost 6 bases, leaving 7 bases of the junction unmatched. The CDR3 sequence is 15 residues long.

In its sample, this clonotype was seen a few times. A junction end diverges from the germline sequence, so it may reflect a read error. The chain employs TRBV3-1 and TRBJ1-4; no clear D. The CDR3 is made up of 13 amino acids. Germline-derived CDR1 and CDR2 are LGHDT and YNNKEL (reference sequence). The CDR3 sequence: CASSPNRNGKLFF. The CDR3 coding sequence is TGTGCCAGCAGCCCAAACCGAAATGGAAAACTGTTTTTT.

V gene TRBV2 combines with J gene TRBJ2-1; 13 nucleotides align to TRBD2. The germline CDR1 and CDR2 sequences are SNHLY and FYNNEI. V shed 4 bases, J shed 7 bases, and the junction held 4 bases outside the gene matches. The CDR3 extends over 15 amino acids. The chain's CDR3 is CASSGGLAGENEQFF. CDR3 DNA: TGTGCCAGCAGTGGCGGACTAGCGGGAGAGAATGAGCAGTTCTTC.

Here the CDR3 reads CASSRRRQGSSYEQYF. The CDR3 nucleotides read TGTGCCAGCAGCCGTAGACGACAGGGGAGCTCCTACGAGCAGTACTTC. The rearrangement links TRBV7-7 to TRBJ2-7; 8 positions match TRBD1. CDR1 and CDR2 (germline): SSHAT, FNYEAQ (reference sequence). This CDR3 is built from 16 residues. The ends lost 5 bases at V and 0 bases at J; junction bases unmatched: 9.

This clonotype was observed many times. The chain has TRBV7-8 and TRBJ2-1, with unresolved D. CDR1 SGHVS and CDR2 FQNEAQ come from the germline V gene. The V and J ends lost 5 bases and 5 bases respectively, with 16 bases between them. The CDR3 spans 15 residues. The CDR3 spells CASSDTDRFNNEQFF. The CDR3 DNA follows: TGTGCCAGCAGCGATACGGACCGATTCAACAATGAGCAGTTCTTC.